This TCR beta chain derives from a study of human T cells and chemical hapten exposure. Study at large: Patients, largely female, had alopecia areata, totalis or universalis.

TCRdb reprocessed the RACE reads with MiXCR, giving one entry per CDR3 protein. The sample lists over 300,000 distinct CDR3 sequences; 5% to 6.5% were seen once. From germline, CDR1 is MNHEY and CDR2 SVGAGI. With 6 bases clipped from V and 5 bases from J, the junction kept 4 bases outside the gene matches. This CDR3 is built from 13 residues. This clonotype was observed a few times. The time point: pre-sensitization, week 0. Treatment indicated: therapeutic diphenylcyclopropenone sensitization with weekly scalp DPC. Staff drew blood before applying each patch test. Patients had alopecia, were aged 18 to 70, and were not pregnant.

Sequencing was performed on whole blood, taken in connection with sensitization to the hapten diphenylcyclopropenone (DPC). The source of this sequence is a woman aged 45-65 years with alopecia areata. Some clones in this sample may be carry-over from other donors' samples. This chain joins TRBV6-5 and TRBJ2-5, with 9 nucleotides matching TRBD1. CDR3 bases: TGTGCCAGCAGAAGACAGGGGGGGGAGACCCAGTACTTC. Protein: CASRRQGGETQYF.